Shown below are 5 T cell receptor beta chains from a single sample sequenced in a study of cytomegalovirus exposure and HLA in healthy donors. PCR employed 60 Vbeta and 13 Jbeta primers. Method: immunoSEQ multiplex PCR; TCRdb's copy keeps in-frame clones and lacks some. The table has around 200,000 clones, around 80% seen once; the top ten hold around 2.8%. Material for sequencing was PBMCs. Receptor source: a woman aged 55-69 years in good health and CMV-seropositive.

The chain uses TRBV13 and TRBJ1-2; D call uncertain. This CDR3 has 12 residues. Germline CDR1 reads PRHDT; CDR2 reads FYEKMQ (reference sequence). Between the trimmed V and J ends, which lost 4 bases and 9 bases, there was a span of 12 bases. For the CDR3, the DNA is TGTGCCAGCAGCTATGAAGAGCTGCGCTACACCTTC. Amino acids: CASSYEELRYTF.

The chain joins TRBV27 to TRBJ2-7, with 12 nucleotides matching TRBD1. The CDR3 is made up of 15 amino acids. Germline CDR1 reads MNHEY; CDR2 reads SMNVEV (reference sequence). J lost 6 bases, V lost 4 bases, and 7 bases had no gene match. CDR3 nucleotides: TGTGCCAGCAGTTATGGGGACAGGGGGCTGATCGAGCAGTACTTC. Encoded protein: CASSYGDRGLIEQYF.

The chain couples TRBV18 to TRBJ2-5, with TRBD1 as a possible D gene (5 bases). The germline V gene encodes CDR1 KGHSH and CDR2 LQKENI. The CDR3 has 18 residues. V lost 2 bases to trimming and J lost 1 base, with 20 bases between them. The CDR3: CASSPFPLAQGSQETQYF. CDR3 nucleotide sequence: TGTGCCAGCTCACCATTTCCGCTTGCGCAGGGCTCCCAAGAGACCCAGTACTTC.

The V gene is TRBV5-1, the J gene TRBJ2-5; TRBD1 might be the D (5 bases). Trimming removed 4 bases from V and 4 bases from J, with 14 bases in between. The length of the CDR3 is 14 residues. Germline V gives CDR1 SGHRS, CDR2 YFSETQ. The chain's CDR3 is CASSPNAGRETQYF. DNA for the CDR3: TGCGCCAGCAGCCCGAATGCAGGGCGAGAGACCCAGTACTTC. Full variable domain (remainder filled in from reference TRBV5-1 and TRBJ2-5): KAGVTQTPRYLIKTRGQQVTLSCSPISGHRSVSWYQQTPGQGLQFLFEYFSETQRNKGNFPGRFSGRQFSNSRSEMNVSTLELGDSALYLCASSPNAGRETQYFGPGTRLLVL.

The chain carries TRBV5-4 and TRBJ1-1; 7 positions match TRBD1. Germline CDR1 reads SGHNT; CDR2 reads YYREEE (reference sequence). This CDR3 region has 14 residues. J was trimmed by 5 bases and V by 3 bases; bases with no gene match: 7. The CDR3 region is CASSWTGGLTEAFF. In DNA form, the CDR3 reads TGTGCCAGCAGCTGGACAGGAGGATTAACTGAAGCTTTCTTT.